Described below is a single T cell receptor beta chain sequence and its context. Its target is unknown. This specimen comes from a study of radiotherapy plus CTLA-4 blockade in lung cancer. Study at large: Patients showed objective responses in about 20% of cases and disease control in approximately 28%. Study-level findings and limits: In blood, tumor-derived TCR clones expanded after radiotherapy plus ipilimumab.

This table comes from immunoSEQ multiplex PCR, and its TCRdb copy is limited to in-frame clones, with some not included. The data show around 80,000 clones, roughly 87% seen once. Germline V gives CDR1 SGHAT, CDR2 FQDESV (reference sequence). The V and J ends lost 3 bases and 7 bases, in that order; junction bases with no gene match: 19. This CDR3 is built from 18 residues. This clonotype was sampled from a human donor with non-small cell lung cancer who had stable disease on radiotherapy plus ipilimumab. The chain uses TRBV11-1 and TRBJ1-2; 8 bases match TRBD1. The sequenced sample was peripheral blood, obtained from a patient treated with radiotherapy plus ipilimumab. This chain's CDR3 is CASSLTPATGETSRGYTF. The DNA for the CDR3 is TGTGCCAGCAGCTTGACCCCAGCGACAGGGGAAACTTCTCGTGGCTACACCTTC.